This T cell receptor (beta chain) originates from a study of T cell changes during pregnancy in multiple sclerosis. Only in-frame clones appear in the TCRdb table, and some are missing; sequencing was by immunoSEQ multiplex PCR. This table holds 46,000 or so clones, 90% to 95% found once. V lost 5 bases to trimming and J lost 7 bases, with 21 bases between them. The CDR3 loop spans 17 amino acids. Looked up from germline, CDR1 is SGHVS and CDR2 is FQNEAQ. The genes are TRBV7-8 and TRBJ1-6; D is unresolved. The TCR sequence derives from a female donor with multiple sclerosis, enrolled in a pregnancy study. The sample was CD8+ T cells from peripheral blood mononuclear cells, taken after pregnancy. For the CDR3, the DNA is TGTGCCAGCAGCCCTTATGTCAGTGGCCCGGGAAATTCACCCCTCCACTTT. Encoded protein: CASSPYVSGPGNSPLHF. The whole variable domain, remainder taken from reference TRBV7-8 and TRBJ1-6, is GAGVSQSPRYKVAKRGQDVALRCDPISGHVSLFWYQQALGQGPEFLTYFQNEAQLDKSGLPSDRFFAERPEGSVSTLKIQRTQQEDSAVYLCASSPYVSGPGNSPLHFGNGTRLTVT.